This T cell receptor (beta chain) is from a study of CD8+CD57+ T cells in acquired aplastic anemia. Profiling of TCR beta VDJ combinations and CDR3 sequences used genomic DNA as template. TCRdb reprocessed the reads with MiXCR, giving one entry per CDR3 protein. The table lists approximately 220,000 distinct CDR3 sequences, more than 40% of them singletons. Sequenced patients had shown CD8+CD57+ cell expansion by flow cytometry. Looked up from germline, CDR1 is SGHVS and CDR2 is FQNEAQ. The CDR3 covers 15 residues. Notes on this clonotype: A much larger clone sits a single nucleotide away, making a read error possible.

The chain carries TRBV7-8 and TRBJ2-1; D not resolved. The sequence derives from a human donor with aplastic anemia. The sequencing input was sorted CD4+, CD8+, or CD8+CD57+ T cells (not recorded which) from PBMCs. DNA for the CDR3: TGCGCCAGCAGCCAAGACTGGGCGGCCGACGATGAGCAGTTCTTC. Its translation: CASSQDWAADDEQFF. Combining the CDR3 with reference TRBV7-8 and TRBJ2-1 gives the whole variable domain GAGVSQSPRYKVAKRGQDVALRCDPISGHVSLFWYQQALGQGPEFLTYFQNEAQLDKSGLPSDRFFAERPEGSVSTLKIQRTQQEDSAVYLCASSQDWAADDEQFFGPGTRLTVL.